What follows are 15 T cell receptor beta chains derived from one specimen sequenced in a study of cytomegalovirus exposure and HLA in healthy donors. PCR employed 60 Vbeta and 13 Jbeta primers. Sequenced by immunoSEQ multiplex PCR; TCRdb stores in-frame clones only, minus some. The sample consists of over 65,000 clones, around 75% of them appearing once. Sample: PBMCs. These receptor sequences come from a woman aged 25 to 39 in good health and CMV-seropositive.

The rearrangement joins TRBV2 to TRBJ1-1, with 8 bases aligning to TRBD1. This CDR3 is 13 amino acids long. In germline, CDR1 is SNHLY, CDR2 FYNNEI. Trimming at V came to 6 bases and at J to 5 bases, leaving 5 bases not matched to a gene. The CDR3 bases are TGTGCCAGCAGCCTGGACAGGGCAACTGAAGCTTTCTTT. Its translation is CASSLDRATEAFF. The full variable domain, in which reference TRBV2 and TRBJ1-1 provide the parts outside the CDR3, is EPEVTQTPSHQVTQMGQEVILRCVPISNHLYFYWYRQILGQKVEFLVSFYNNEISEKSEIFDDQFSVERPDGSNFTLKIRSTKLEDSAMYFCASSLDRATEAFFGQGTRLTVV.

This chain uses TRBV18 with TRBJ1-3; unclear D gene. CDR1 is KGHSH and CDR2 is LQKENI in the germline V gene. The CDR3 sequence is 15 residues long. Trimming left V 1 base short and J 1 base short, with 8 bases between. This CDR3 is CASSPQRASGNTIYF. The CDR3 DNA sequence: TGTGCCAGCTCACCACAAAGAGCGTCTGGAAACACCATATATTTT.

The chain uses TRBV6-6 and TRBJ2-2, with 9 bases fitting TRBD1. The germline gives CDR1 MNHNY, CDR2 SVGAGI (reference sequence). V gave up 6 bases and J gave up 3 bases; unmatched junction bases: 5. The CDR3 runs 15 residues. The CDR3 region is CASRVRDRDTGELFF. In DNA form, the CDR3 reads TGTGCCAGCAGGGTCCGGGACAGGGACACCGGGGAGCTGTTTTTT.

The V call is TRBV9, the J call TRBJ1-5; 8 positions agree with TRBD1. J lost 2 bases, V lost 2 bases, and 0 bases had no gene match. This CDR3 contains 14 residues. Germline-derived CDR1 and CDR2 are SGDLS and YYNGEE. The CDR3 DNA is TGTGCCAGCAGCGTGGGACAGGGCAATCAGCCCCAGCATTTT. Translated: CASSVGQGNQPQHF.

J is TRBJ2-7 and V is TRBV28; 7 bases map to TRBD1. This CDR3 region has 15 residues. Germline assignment: CDR1 MDHEN and CDR2 SYDVKM. J was trimmed by 2 bases and V by 7 bases; bases with no gene match: 11. In DNA, the CDR3 is TGTGCCAGCAACGTCGACAGGGTAGGCACCTACGAGCAGTACTTC. It encodes CASNVDRVGTYEQYF.

In this sample, this clone turned up a few times. This rearrangement joins TRBV14 to TRBJ1-2; no definite D call. The CDR3 loop spans 15 amino acids. Trimming removed 2 bases at V and 4 bases at J, with 14 bases between. CDR1 is SGHDN and CDR2 is FVKESK in the germline V gene. CDR3 sequence (DNA): TGTGCCAGCAGCCAAATACACGATCGAAGCTATGGCTACACCTTC. Amino acid sequence: CASSQIHDRSYGYTF.

This clone was observed a single time. The chain couples TRBV6-1 to TRBJ2-7; a possible D gene is TRBD1 (5 bases). V lost 7 bases and J lost 3, with 10 bases in between. CDR3 length: 12 residues. Per germline, CDR1 MNHNS and CDR2 SASEGT. The CDR3, as DNA: TGTGCCAGCACCAGGGAAGTCTACGAGCAGTACTTC. Translating gives CASTREVYEQYF.

The chain recombines TRBV14 with TRBJ2-7; 7 bases align to TRBD2. The CDR3 consists of 13 residues. Germline lookup yields CDR1 SGHDN and CDR2 FVKESK. V dropped 2 bases and J dropped 4; count of bases not matched to a gene: 2. The DNA of the CDR3 is TGTGCCAGCAGCCAACCGCGGGGGTACGAGCAGTACTTC. Its protein product is CASSQPRGYEQYF.

The chain couples TRBV7-2 to TRBJ1-1; TRBD1 matches at 7 bases. The CDR3 totals 15 residues. V was clipped by 6 bases and J by 5 bases; unmatched bases: 12. Germline CDR1 SGHTA, CDR2 FQGNSA. The CDR3 DNA reads as TGTGCCAGCAGGGTAACAGGGGCTCGGGGGACTGAAGCTTTCTTT. As protein: CASRVTGARGTEAFF.

Comments on this clone: One junction end disagrees with the germline gene, perhaps due to a read error. V is TRBV7-7 and J is TRBJ2-3; 10 nucleotides match TRBD2. The germline gives CDR1 SSHAT, CDR2 FNYEAQ (reference sequence). CDR3 length: 15 amino acids. The CDR3 loop is CASSLGVAGGDTQYF. CDR3 sequence (DNA): TGTGCTAGCAGCCTCGGGGTAGCGGGAGGAGATACGCAGTATTTT.

The table lists this clone with a few counts. This chain connects TRBV5-1 to TRBJ1-1, with 9 bases that match TRBD1. The CDR3 is 14 residues long. V was pared by 4 bases and J by 4 bases, with 5 bases of the junction left unmatched. Germline CDR1 and CDR2: SGHRS and YFSETQ. CDR3 sequence: CASSAQGAGTEAFF. For the CDR3, the DNA is TGCGCCAGCAGCGCACAGGGGGCGGGCACTGAAGCTTTCTTT. The variable domain in full, with the rest retrieved from reference TRBV5-1 and TRBJ1-1, is KAGVTQTPRYLIKTRGQQVTLSCSPISGHRSVSWYQQTPGQGLQFLFEYFSETQRNKGNFPGRFSGRQFSNSRSEMNVSTLELGDSALYLCASSAQGAGTEAFFGQGTRLTVV.

The V call is TRBV7-9, the J call TRBJ2-7; 8 nucleotides line up with TRBD2. The CDR3 length is 16 residues. V was clipped by 4 bases and J by 0 bases; unmatched bases: 8. Germline V CDR1 and CDR2: SEHNR, FQNEAQ (reference sequence). The CDR3 bases are TGTGCCAGCAGCTCCAGCACCGGGACTAGCTCCTACGAGCAGTACTTC. Amino acids: CASSSSTGTSSYEQYF.

The chain couples TRBV5-6 to TRBJ2-5; 10 bases align to TRBD2. The CDR3 has 13 amino acids. The germline CDR1 and CDR2 sequences are SGHDT and YYEEEE. Losses at the gene ends were 4 bases for V and 4 bases for J; bases not matched to a gene: 1. CDR3 in DNA: TGTGCCAGCAGCCGGACTAGCGGAGAGACCCAGTACTTC. It yields the protein CASSRTSGETQYF.

The chain combines TRBV12-5 with TRBJ2-7; 11 bases agree with TRBD2. The CDR3 covers 14 residues. V shed 7 bases and J 3 bases; nucleotides not matched to a gene: 5. The germline gives CDR1 LGHNT, CDR2 FRNRAP. The CDR3 region is CASAPGTSGYEQYF. The CDR3 DNA is TGTGCTAGTGCCCCGGGGACTAGCGGCTACGAGCAGTACTTC. The full variable domain, its missing parts supplied by reference TRBV12-5 and TRBJ2-7, is DARVTQTPRHKVTEMGQEVTMRCQPILGHNTVFWYRQTMMQGLELLAYFRNRAPLDDSGMPKDRFSAEMPDATLATLKIQPSEPRDSAVYFCASAPGTSGYEQYFGPGTRLTVT.

V is TRBV11-2 and J is TRBJ2-4; D perhaps matches TRBD2 (5 bases). The CDR3 is 14 residues long. Germline CDR1 and CDR2: SGHAT and FQNNGV. V was trimmed by 3 bases and J by 4 bases, leaving 10 bases between them. CDR3 in DNA: TGTGCCAGCAGCTTTATGACGGGGAAAAACATTCAGTACTTC. Encoded protein: CASSFMTGKNIQYF.